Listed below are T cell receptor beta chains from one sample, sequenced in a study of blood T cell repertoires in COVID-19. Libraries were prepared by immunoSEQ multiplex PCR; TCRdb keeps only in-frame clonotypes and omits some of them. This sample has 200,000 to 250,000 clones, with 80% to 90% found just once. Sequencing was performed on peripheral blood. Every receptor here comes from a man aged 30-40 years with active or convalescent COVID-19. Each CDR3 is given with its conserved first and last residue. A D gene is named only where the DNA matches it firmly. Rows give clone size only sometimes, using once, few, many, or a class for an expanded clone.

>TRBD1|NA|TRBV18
CASSPGQGYYGYTF
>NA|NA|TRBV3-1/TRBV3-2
CASSQDNGGREQFF
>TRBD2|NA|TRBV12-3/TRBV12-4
CASSFGGRYEQYF
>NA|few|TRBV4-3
CASSQVREGPLHF
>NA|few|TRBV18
CASSSVSVPSYEQYF
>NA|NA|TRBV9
CASSVPAGADTQYF
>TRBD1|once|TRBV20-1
CSASPPRGYTEAFF
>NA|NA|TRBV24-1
CATSDSTDQPQHF
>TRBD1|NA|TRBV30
CAWVQGAGYTF
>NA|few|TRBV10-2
CASSEAGGTDTQYF
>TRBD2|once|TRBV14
CASSLLAGAYNEQFF
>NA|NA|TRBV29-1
CSVEHNINYGYTF
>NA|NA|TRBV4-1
CASSHGKGFTGELFF
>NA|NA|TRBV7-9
CASSPTNEKLFF
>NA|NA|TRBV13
CASSAGVSYGYTF
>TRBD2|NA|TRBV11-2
CASSPSGGPTDTQYF
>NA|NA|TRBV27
CASMNPGVNQPQHF
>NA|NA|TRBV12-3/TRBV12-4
CASTGGAGTEAFF
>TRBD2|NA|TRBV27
CASSLSSGGAQTQYF
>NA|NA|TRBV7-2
CASSPRRVQETQYF
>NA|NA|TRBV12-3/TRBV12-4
CASSLGRYEQYF
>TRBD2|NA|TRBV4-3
CASSQVLAGGPTYNEQFF
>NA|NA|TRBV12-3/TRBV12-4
CASSTATRGYTF
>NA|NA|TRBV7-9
CASSVKSYEQYF